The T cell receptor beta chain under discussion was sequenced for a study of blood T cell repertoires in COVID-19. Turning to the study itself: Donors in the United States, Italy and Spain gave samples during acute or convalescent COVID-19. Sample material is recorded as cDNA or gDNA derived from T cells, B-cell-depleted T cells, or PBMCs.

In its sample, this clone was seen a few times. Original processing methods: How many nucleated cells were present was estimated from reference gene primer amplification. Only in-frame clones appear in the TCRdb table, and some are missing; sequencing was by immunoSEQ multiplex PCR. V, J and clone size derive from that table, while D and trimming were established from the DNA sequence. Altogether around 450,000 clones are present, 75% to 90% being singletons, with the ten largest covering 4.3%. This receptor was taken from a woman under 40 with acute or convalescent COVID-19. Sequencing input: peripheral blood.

The CDR3 sequence is CASSFGQGDADTQYF. DNA for the CDR3: TGTGCCAGCAGCTTCGGACAGGGGGACGCAGATACGCAGTATTTT. V gene TRBV7-3 combines with J gene TRBJ2-3; 10 bases agree with TRBD1. Trimming took 3 bases from V and 4 from J; bases not matched to a gene: 4. The CDR3 is made up of 15 amino acids. Germline CDR1 and CDR2: SGHTA and FQGTGA. Filled out from reference TRBV7-3 and TRBJ2-3, the complete variable domain reads GAGVSQTPSNKVTEKGKYVELRCDPISGHTALYWYRQSLGQGPEFLIYFQGTGAADDSGLPNDRFFAVRPEGSVSTLKIQRTERGDSAVYLCASSFGQGDADTQYFGPGTRLTVL.